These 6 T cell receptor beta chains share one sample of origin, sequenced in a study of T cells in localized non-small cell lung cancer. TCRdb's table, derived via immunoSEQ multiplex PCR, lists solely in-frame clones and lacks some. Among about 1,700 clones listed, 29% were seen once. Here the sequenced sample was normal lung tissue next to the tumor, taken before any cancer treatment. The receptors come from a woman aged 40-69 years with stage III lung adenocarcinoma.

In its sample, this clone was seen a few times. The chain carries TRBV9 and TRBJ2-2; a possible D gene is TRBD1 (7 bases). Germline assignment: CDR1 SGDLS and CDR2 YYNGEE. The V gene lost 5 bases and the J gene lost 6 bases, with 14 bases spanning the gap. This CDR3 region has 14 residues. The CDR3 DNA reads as TGTGCCAGCAGGCGGGACAGTGGTTCCGGGGAGCTGTTTTTT. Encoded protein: CASRRDSGSGELFF.

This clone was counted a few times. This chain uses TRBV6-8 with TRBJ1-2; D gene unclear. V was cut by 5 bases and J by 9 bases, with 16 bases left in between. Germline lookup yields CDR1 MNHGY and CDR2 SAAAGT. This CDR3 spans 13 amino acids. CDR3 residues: CASSAEPLSSYTF. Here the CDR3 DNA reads TGTGCCAGCAGTGCAGAACCCCTTTCCAGCTACACCTTC.

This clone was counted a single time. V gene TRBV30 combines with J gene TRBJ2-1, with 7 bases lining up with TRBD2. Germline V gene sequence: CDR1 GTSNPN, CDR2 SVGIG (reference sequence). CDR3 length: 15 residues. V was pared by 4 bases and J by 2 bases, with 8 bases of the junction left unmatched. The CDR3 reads CAWTVTGGAYNEQFF. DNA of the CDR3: TGTGCCTGGACCGTAACTGGGGGGGCCTACAATGAGCAGTTCTTC.

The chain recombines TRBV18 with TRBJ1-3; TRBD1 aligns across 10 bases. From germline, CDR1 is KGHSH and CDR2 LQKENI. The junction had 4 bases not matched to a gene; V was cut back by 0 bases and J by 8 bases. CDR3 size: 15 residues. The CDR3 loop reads CASSPPRQGADTIYF. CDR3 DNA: TGTGCCAGCTCACCACCGAGACAGGGGGCGGACACCATATATTTT. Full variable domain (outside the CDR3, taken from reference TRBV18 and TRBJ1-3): NAGVMQNPRHLVRRRGQEARLRCSPMKGHSHVYWYRQLPEEGLKFMVYLQKENIIDESGMPKERFSAEFPKEGPSILRIQQVVRGDSAAYFCASSPPRQGADTIYFGEGSWLTVV.

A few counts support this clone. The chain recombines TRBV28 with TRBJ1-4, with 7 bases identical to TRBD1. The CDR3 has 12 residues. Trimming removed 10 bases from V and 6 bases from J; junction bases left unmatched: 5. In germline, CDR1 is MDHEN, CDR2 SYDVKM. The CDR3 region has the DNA TGTGCCACCAGGGGGGGAGATGAAAAACTGTTTTTT. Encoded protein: CATRGGDEKLFF.

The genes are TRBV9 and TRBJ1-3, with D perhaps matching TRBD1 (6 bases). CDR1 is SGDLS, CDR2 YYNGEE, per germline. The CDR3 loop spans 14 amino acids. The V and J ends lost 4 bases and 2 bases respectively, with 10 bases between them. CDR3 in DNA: TGTGCCAGCAGCCCACAGGGTACTGGAAACACCATATATTTT. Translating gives CASSPQGTGNTIYF.